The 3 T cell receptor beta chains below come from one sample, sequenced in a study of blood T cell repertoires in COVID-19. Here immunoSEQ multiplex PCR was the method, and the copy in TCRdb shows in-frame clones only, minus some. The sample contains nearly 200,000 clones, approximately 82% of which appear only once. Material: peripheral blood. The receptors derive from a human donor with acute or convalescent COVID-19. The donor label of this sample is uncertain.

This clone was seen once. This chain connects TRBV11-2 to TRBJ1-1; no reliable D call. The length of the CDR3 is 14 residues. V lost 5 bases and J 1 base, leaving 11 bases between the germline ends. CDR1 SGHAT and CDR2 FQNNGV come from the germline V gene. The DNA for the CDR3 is TGTGCCAGCAGCCAACGTACGAGGAACACTGAAGCTTTCTTT. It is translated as CASSQRTRNTEAFF.

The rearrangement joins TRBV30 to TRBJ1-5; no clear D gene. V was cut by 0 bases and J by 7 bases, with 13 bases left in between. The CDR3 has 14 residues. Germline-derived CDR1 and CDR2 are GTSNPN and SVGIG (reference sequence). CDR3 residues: CAWSVRGDRQPQHF. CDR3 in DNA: TGTGCCTGGAGTGTACGAGGAGATCGGCAGCCCCAGCATTTT.

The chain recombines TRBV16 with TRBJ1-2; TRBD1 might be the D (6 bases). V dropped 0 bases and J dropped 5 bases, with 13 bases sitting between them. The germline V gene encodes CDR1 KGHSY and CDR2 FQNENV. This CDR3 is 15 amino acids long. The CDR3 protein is CASSQSRSRGYGYTF. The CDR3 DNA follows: TGTGCCAGCAGCCAATCGAGGTCAAGGGGGTATGGCTACACCTTC.